A selection of T cell receptor beta chains follows, all from one sample in a study of blood T cell repertoires in COVID-19. Assay used: immunoSEQ multiplex PCR; TCRdb lists only in-frame clones, some missing. The sample holds tens of thousands of clones; over 75% are singletons and the top ten take more than 3%. Sequenced material: peripheral blood. All receptors derive from a man in his fifties or sixties with acute or convalescent COVID-19. Both conserved end residues are trimmed from each CDR3. Clone size is stated in some rows and not others, as once, few, many or a class when expanded.

V	J	size	CDR3
TRBV29-1	TRBJ1-1	NA	SVGYGGVNAEAF
TRBV2	TRBJ1-1	once	ASRPPTGERTEAF
TRBV3-1/TRBV3-2	TRBJ2-2	NA	ASSRDFNTGELF
TRBV5-1	TRBJ2-2	NA	ASSLRQGTPSEYTGELF
TRBV7-2	TRBJ1-1	once	ASSWRPAGNTEAF
TRBV4-1	TRBJ2-1	NA	ASSRGESYNEQF
TRBV7-2	TRBJ2-3	NA	ASSSGGASDTQY
TRBV5-1	TRBJ2-7	NA	ASSPTGQASYEQY
TRBV5-5	TRBJ1-2	NA	ASSLGQDSGYGYT
TRBV11-1	TRBJ2-3	NA	ASSPREGHTDTQY
TRBV5-1	TRBJ1-1	NA	ASSFFSQTGNTEAF
TRBV11-2	TRBJ1-3	NA	ASSLAGAGNTIY
TRBV5-1	TRBJ2-3	NA	ASSPRTGGMDTQY
TRBV19	TRBJ1-5	NA	ASSYRDRGGQPQH
TRBV10-1	TRBJ1-3	NA	ASSHDRDSGNTIY
TRBV4-3	TRBJ2-7	NA	ASSQEASGAAYEQY
TRBV11-3	TRBJ1-2	NA	ASKGQGAGYT
TRBV30	TRBJ1-6	NA	AWSVGGQGRSPLH
TRBV30	TRBJ2-2	NA	AWSLNTGELF
TRBV2	TRBJ1-5	NA	ASRTRQGTNQPQH
TRBV30	TRBJ1-5	NA	AGQTGSNQPQH
TRBV5-5	TRBJ1-1	NA	ASSFDRNTEAF
TRBV5-1	TRBJ2-2	NA	ASSRNRDTGELF
TRBV5-4	TRBJ2-7	once	ASSLSPLAGAYEQY
TRBV27	TRBJ1-1	once	ASSGGGTYEAF
TRBV19	TRBJ2-7	NA	ASSPNPSGGLYEQY
TRBV7-2	TRBJ1-1	NA	ASSLGDRGEAF
TRBV5-6	TRBJ2-7	NA	ASSFPGFYEQY
TRBV23-1	TRBJ1-1	once	ASSREGGPTEAF
TRBV10-3	TRBJ2-3	NA	AIGAAVTQY
TRBV6-5	TRBJ1-2	NA	ASRTGVNYGYT
TRBV10-2	TRBJ2-5	NA	ASSDKTSGRVGQETQY
TRBV7-3	TRBJ1-2	few	ASSSTGGAYGYT
TRBV18	TRBJ1-5	NA	ASSGDIESSQPQH
TRBV7-2	TRBJ1-2	NA	ASSLGGTGSDGYT
TRBV5-1	TRBJ2-1	NA	ASSFGTGRSSYNEQF
TRBV5-1	TRBJ2-3	NA	ASSLMGADTQY
TRBV18	TRBJ2-6	few	ASSPISGSAGANVLT
TRBV12-3/TRBV12-4	TRBJ2-2	NA	ASNPTVTGELF
TRBV7-9	TRBJ1-2	NA	ASSFDADRAFGYT
TRBV6-2/TRBV6-3	TRBJ2-7	NA	ASSDRTSGGQY
TRBV28	TRBJ1-1	NA	ASFRDRVTYEAF
TRBV6-6	TRBJ2-7	NA	ASRPAGAVHEQY
TRBV24-1	TRBJ2-1	NA	ATSDRDTKIYNEQF
TRBV29-1	TRBJ2-1	NA	SAPDRVSYNEQF
TRBV18	TRBJ2-2	NA	ASSPRQGNTGELF
TRBV5-1	TRBJ1-2	NA	ASSLDRGRVGT
TRBV14	TRBJ2-7	NA	ASSRTSGSSYEQY
TRBV27	TRBJ2-7	NA	ASSFYRGYEQY
TRBV5-5	TRBJ2-1	NA	ASSLKAEQF
TRBV7-2	TRBJ2-1	NA	ASSFSRQGYEQF
TRBV3-1/TRBV3-2	TRBJ2-7	NA	ASSQGLLYYEQY
TRBV5-4	TRBJ2-3	NA	ASSLILAQTDTQY
TRBV30	TRBJ2-1	NA	AWSYGLSGSLNEQF
TRBV4-2	TRBJ2-1	NA	ASRESSGRAFNEQF
TRBV27	TRBJ2-7	NA	ASSLLGGGLSYEQY
TRBV18	TRBJ1-4	NA	ASSPPGPPNEKLF
TRBV2	TRBJ2-1	NA	ASRGLAGGPAEQF
TRBV6-5	TRBJ2-6	once	ASREISGANVLT